The source of this TCR beta chain is a study of cytomegalovirus exposure and HLA in healthy donors. Study-level points and caveats: Previously analyzed data showed that most TCR beta V segments were productive at a frequency of about 90% or about 30%. Specificity of three CMV-associated chains for CMV antigens was verified in vitro. Among TCR beta chains, those listed as cytomegalovirus-associated numbered some 170.

Per germline, CDR1 SGHAT and CDR2 FQNNGV. Trimming stripped 0 bases from V and 9 bases from J, with 12 bases between. This CDR3 is built from 14 residues. As for the donors, each was a healthy bone marrow donor. Worth noting for this clone: Its antigen is not identified.

PCR primers comprised 60 Vbeta and 13 Jbeta primers. Some clones are missing from TCRdb's copy, which holds only in-frame ones; the method was immunoSEQ multiplex PCR. The data contain fewer than 150,000 clones, approximately 72% of them seen just once; the ten biggest clones take up about 30%. Sequencing was performed on PBMCs. This receptor was obtained from a man in his fifties or sixties in good health and CMV-seropositive. This chain connects TRBV11-2 to TRBJ2-1, with D tentatively TRBD1 (6 bases). CDR3: CASSLDWTDPEQFF. The CDR3 DNA reads as TGTGCCAGCAGCTTAGATTGGACAGATCCTGAGCAGTTCTTC.